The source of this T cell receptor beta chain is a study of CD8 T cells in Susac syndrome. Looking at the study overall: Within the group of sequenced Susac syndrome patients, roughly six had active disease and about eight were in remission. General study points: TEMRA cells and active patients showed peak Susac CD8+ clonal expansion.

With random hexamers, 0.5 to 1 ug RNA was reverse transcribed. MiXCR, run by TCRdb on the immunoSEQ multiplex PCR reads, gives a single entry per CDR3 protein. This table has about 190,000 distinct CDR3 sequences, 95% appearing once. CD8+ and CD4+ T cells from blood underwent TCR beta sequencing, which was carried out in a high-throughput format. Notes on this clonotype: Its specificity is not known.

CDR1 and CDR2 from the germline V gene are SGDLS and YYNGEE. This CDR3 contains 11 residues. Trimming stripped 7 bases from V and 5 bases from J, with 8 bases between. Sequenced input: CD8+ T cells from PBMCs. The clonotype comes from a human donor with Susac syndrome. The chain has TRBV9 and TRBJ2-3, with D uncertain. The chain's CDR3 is CASQAEDTQYF. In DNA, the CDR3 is TGTGCCAGCCAGGCCGAAGATACGCAGTATTTT.